The 2 T cell receptor beta chains given below trace back to one sample, sequenced in a study of blood T cell repertoires in COVID-19. Sequencing used immunoSEQ multiplex PCR; TCRdb keeps in-frame clones, though not all of them. The top ten hold more than 7% of the sample, which has more than 45,000 clones, roughly nine tenths seen once. Source material: peripheral blood. The receptors here all came from a woman in her 70s with active COVID-19.

V and J are TRBV28 and TRBJ2-3, with 7 bases aligning to TRBD2. Germline lookup yields CDR1 MDHEN and CDR2 SYDVKM. The CDR3 loop spans 15 amino acids. Germline trimming cut 2 bases from V and 5 bases from J; bases unmatched to any gene: 7. The CDR3 nucleotides are TGTGCCAGCAGTTTAGCGGGAGCAGAGGGAGATACGCAGTATTTT. Amino acids: CASSLAGAEGDTQYF.

The chain recombines TRBV30 with TRBJ2-1; possibly TRBD2 for D (5 bases). V lost 2 bases and J lost 0, with 11 bases in between. The CDR3 totals 15 residues. Germline values: CDR1 GTSNPN, CDR2 SVGIG (reference sequence). This CDR3 reads CAWSLGLSSYNEQFF. CDR3 DNA sequence: TGTGCCTGGAGTTTAGGACTCAGCTCCTACAATGAGCAGTTCTTC.